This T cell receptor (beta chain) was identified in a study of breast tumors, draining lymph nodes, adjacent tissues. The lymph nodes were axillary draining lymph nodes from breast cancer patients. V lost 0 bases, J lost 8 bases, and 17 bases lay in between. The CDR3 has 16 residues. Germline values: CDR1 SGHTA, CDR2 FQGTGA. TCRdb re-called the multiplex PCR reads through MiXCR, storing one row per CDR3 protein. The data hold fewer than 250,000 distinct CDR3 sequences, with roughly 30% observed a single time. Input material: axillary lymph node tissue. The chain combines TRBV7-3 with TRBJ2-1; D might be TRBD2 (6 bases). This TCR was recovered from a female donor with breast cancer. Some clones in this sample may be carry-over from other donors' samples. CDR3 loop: CASSLTGRRHRDEQFF. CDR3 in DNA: TGTGCCAGCAGCTTAACGGGGAGGCGTCACCGCGATGAGCAGTTCTTC.